The 9 T cell receptor beta chains below come from one sample, sequenced in a study of blood T cell repertoires in COVID-19. Libraries were prepared by immunoSEQ multiplex PCR; TCRdb keeps only in-frame clonotypes and omits some of them. In the table there are around 220,000 clones, around 90% of which are singletons. Specimen: PBMCs or T cells enriched from blood (not recorded which). The receptors derive from a woman in her twenties or thirties with acute COVID-19.

J is TRBJ1-1 and V is TRBV5-1; the D is unclear. V gave up 0 bases and J gave up 7 bases, with 16 bases separating them. This CDR3 contains 15 residues. CDR1 SGHRS and CDR2 YFSETQ come from the germline V gene. For the CDR3, the DNA is TGCGCCAGCAGCTTGGCCGGGGAATTTGAGGGTGAAGCTTTCTTT. Its translation: CASSLAGEFEGEAFF.

The chain has TRBV12-3 or TRBV12-4 and TRBJ1-3, with 8 positions matching TRBD1. The length of the CDR3 is 13 residues. The V gene end was trimmed by 4 bases and the J gene end by 4 bases; junction bases not matched to a gene: 0. CDR3 nucleotide sequence: TGTGCCAGCAGTTGGACAGGGGGAAACACCATATATTTT. Protein: CASSWTGGNTIYF.

This chain joins TRBV5-1 and TRBJ1-1, with D perhaps matching TRBD1 (6 bases). V was clipped by 3 bases and J by 0 bases, with 12 bases between them. CDR1 is SGHRS, CDR2 YFSETQ, per germline. CDR3 size: 15 residues. In nucleotides, the CDR3 is TGCGCCAGCAGCTCAACAGGGATCCTGAACACTGAAGCTTTCTTT. This codes for CASSSTGILNTEAFF.

The rearrangement uses TRBV10-1 and TRBJ2-3; D ambiguous. V was pared by 2 bases and J by 8 bases, with 11 bases between. From germline, CDR1 is WNHNN and CDR2 SYGVQD (reference sequence). CDR3 length: 13 residues. The CDR3 sequence: CASSEDQRGTQYF. DNA for the CDR3: TGCGCCAGCAGTGAGGACCAAAGAGGTACGCAGTATTTT.

The rearrangement uses TRBV19 and TRBJ1-5; D unclear. V dropped 10 bases and J dropped 0 bases, with 7 bases sitting between them. The germline CDR1 and CDR2 sequences are LNHDA and SQIVND (reference sequence). The CDR3 is 12 amino acids. As DNA, the CDR3 is TGTGCCACCGGTTATAGCAATCAGCCCCAGCATTTT. It is translated as CATGYSNQPQHF.

The chain couples TRBV18 to TRBJ2-7; D call uncertain. This CDR3 spans 15 amino acids. Germline-derived CDR1 and CDR2 are KGHSH and LQKENI. V was cut by 4 bases and J by 1 base, with 14 bases left in between. Written as DNA, the CDR3 is TGTGCCAGCTCACAACTAAACGGAGAATCCTACGAGCAGTACTTC. Residues: CASSQLNGESYEQYF. Variable domain in full (rest from reference TRBV18 and TRBJ2-7): NAGVMQNPRHLVRRRGQEARLRCSPMKGHSHVYWYRQLPEEGLKFMVYLQKENIIDESGMPKERFSAEFPKEGPSILRIQQVVRGDSAAYFCASSQLNGESYEQYFGPGTRLTVT.

The chain recombines TRBV3-1 (or the pseudogene TRBV3-2) with TRBJ1-2; tentative D call: TRBD1 (5 bases). Germline CDR1 reads LGHDT; CDR2 reads YNNKEL (reference sequence). The CDR3 spans 14 residues. V lost 4 bases to trimming and J lost 6 bases, with 15 bases between them. DNA for the CDR3: TGTGCCAGCAGCCGATCCCTCTCGACAGATGGCTACACCTTC. It specifies CASSRSLSTDGYTF.

The chain recombines TRBV28 with TRBJ2-7, with TRBD2 matching over 8 bases. This CDR3 has 15 amino acids. Looked up from germline, CDR1 is MDHEN and CDR2 is SYDVKM. V trimming: 5 bases; J trimming: 6 bases; junction bases outside the gene matches: 12. The CDR3 region is CASSQLGLAGSEQYF. CDR3 in DNA: TGTGCCAGCAGTCAACTGGGGCTAGCGGGTAGCGAGCAGTACTTC. Full variable domain (rest looked up from reference TRBV28 and TRBJ2-7): DVKVTQSSRYLVKRTGEKVFLECVQDMDHENMFWYRQDPGLGLRLIYFSYDVKMKEKGDIPEGYSVSREKKERFSLILESASTNQTSMYLCASSQLGLAGSEQYFGPGTRLTVT.

The CDR3 here is CASSADRDYNEQFF. In DNA, the CDR3 is TGTGCCAGCAGCGCTGACAGGGACTACAATGAGCAGTTCTTC. The J gene is TRBJ2-1, the V gene TRBV9; 7 nucleotides line up with TRBD1. The CDR3 is 14 amino acids. CDR1 and CDR2 (germline): SGDLS, YYNGEE. J was trimmed by 3 bases and V by 3 bases; bases with no gene match: 3.